The source of this TCR beta chain is a study of read filtering for tumor transcriptome and immune sequencing. Molecular barcoded adaptors covering alpha/delta and beta/gamma chains were used on 400 ng RNA. One entry per CDR3 protein, called by TCRdb with MiXCR from the reads. The sample lists tens of thousands of distinct CDR3 sequences; about a fifth were seen once. This clonotype has at least ten counts. Antigen unknown. V was pared by 0 bases and J by 3 bases, with 4 bases of the junction left unmatched. Germline loops: CDR1 SGDLS, CDR2 YYNGEE. The CDR3 length is 15 residues. Study results and limitations: Correlation between methods rose after single-read clonotypes were removed.

This sequence joins TRBV9 and TRBJ2-3, with TRBD2 identical over 7 bases. The sequence was collected from a donor at least 40 years old with multiple myeloma. The sequencing sample was made of a population of CD138-negative cells sorted from bone marrow. This CDR3 is CASSVELATTDTQYF. CDR3 coding DNA: TGTGCCAGCAGCGTAGAACTAGCGACGACAGATACGCAGTATTTT.